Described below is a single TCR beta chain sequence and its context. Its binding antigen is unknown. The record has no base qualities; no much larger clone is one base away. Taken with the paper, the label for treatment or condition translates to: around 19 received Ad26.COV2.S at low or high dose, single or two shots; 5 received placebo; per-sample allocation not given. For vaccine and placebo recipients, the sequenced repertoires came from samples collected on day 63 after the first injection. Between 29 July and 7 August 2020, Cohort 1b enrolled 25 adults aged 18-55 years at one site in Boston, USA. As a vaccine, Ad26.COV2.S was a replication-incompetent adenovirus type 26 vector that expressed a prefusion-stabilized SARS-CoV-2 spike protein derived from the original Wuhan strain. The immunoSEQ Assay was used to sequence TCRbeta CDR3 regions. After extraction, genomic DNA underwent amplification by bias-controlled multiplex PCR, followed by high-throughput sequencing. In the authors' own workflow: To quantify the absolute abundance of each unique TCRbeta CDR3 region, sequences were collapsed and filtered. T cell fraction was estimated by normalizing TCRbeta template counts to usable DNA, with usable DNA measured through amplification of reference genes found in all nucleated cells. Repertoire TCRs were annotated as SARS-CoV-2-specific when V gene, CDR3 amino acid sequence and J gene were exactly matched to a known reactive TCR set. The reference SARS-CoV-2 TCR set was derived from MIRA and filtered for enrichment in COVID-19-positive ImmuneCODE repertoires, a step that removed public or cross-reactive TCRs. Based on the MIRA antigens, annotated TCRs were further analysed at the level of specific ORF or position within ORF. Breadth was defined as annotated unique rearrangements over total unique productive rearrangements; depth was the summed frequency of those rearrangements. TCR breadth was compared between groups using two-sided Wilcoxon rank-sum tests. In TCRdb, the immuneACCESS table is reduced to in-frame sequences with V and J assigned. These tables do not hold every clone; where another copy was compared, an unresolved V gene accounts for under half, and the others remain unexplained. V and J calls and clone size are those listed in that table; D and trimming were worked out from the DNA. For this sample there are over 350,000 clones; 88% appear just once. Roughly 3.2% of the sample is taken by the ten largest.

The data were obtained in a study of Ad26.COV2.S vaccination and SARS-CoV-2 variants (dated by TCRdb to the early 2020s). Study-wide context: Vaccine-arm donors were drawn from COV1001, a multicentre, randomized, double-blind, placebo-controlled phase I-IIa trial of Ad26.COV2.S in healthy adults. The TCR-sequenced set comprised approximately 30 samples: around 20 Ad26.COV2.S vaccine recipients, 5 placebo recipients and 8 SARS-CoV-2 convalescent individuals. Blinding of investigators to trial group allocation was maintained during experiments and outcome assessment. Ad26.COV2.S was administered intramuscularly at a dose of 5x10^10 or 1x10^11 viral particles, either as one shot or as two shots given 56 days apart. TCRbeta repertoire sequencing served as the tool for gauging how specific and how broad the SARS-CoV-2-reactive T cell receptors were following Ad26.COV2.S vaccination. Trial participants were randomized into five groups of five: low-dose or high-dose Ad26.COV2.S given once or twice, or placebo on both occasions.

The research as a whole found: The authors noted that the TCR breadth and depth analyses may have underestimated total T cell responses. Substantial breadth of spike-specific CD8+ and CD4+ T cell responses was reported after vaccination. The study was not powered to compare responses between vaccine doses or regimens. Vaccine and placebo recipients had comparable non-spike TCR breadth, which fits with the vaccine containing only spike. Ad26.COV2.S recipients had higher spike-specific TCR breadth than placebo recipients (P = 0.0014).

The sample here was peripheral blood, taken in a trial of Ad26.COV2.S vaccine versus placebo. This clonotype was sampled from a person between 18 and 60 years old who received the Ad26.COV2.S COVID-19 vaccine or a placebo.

The nucleotides read TGTGCCAGCAGCCCCTGGACAGGCCTCAATTCACCCCTCCACTTT. It codes for CASSPWTGLNSPLHF. The chain is encoded by TRBV7-9 joined to TRBJ1-6; 7 bases in between match TRBD1. The germline V gene (reference sequence) provides CDR1 SEHNR and CDR2 FQNEAQ. Inclusive of the bounding cysteine and phenylalanine, the CDR3 is 15 residues long. Left in the record is the CDR3 DNA by itself, 45 bases read in frame from the first base. Clipping removes 5 bases from V and 7 bases from J, with 8 as the unmatched junction base count.